This is a list of T cell receptor beta chains from one sample in a study of a mutant IDH1 vaccine in newly diagnosed glioma. Assay used: immunoSEQ multiplex PCR; TCRdb lists only in-frame clones, some missing. The sample contains about 67,000 clones, roughly four fifths of which appear only once. No antigen has been identified for these receptors. This specimen consisted of PBMCs, obtained from a glioma patient whose treatment included an IDH1 peptide vaccine. The receptors come from a man aged 25-45 years with glioma. Each CDR3 is given with its conserved first and last residue. The order of the fields is V gene, CDR3 protein.

>TRBV4-1
CASSQTGGSLEAFF
>TRBV6-5
CASRPGTWAKNIQYF
>TRBV27
CASSEGQSYEQYF
>TRBV27
CASSPDRSSYEQYF
>TRBV19
CASSIGQPFYGYTF
>TRBV7-2
CASSLTPLTAFSGNTIYF
>TRBV12-5
CASGRDYGYTF
>TRBV2
CASSDRGTNEKLFF
>TRBV2
CASRWRGGTGELFF
>TRBV28
CASSDSYEQYF
>TRBV2
CASRKGLEMDTQYF
>TRBV20-1
CSATGGYGYTF
>TRBV5-6
CASSPSGSNYNEQFF
>TRBV4-2
CASSQADGVSGYTF
>TRBV9
CASSVSGDGSPLHF
>TRBV11-2
CASTVGYRSTDTQYF
>TRBV5-6
CASSLVSGLYGYTF